The 22 T cell receptor beta chains below were found in one sample sequenced in a study of technical replicates of blood from a few donors. The protocol was immunoSEQ multiplex PCR, while the TCRdb copy is restricted to in-frame clones and leaves out a portion. The table lists about 76,000 clones, under 95% of them singletons. Input material: T cells isolated from PBMCs. These receptors came from a human donor in good health.

V gene TRBV28 combines with J gene TRBJ2-7; 7 bases map to TRBD1. The CDR3 covers 14 residues. With 8 bases clipped from V and 4 bases from J, the junction kept 11 bases outside the gene matches. CDR1 is MDHEN, CDR2 SYDVKM, per germline. The CDR3 protein is CASCNSGTVYEQYF. Written as DNA, the CDR3 is TGTGCCAGCTGCAATTCCGGGACAGTATACGAGCAGTACTTC.

The chain couples TRBV11-1 to TRBJ2-1; possible D gene TRBD2, 5 bases. The CDR3 is 15 residues long. V lost 5 bases and J lost 0, with 11 bases in between. Germline CDR1 reads SGHAT; CDR2 reads FQDESV (reference sequence). The CDR3 spells CASSVRDSSYNEQFF. In DNA, the CDR3 is TGTGCCAGCAGCGTACGGGATAGCTCCTACAATGAGCAGTTCTTC.

The genes are TRBV6-6 and TRBJ1-1, with a tentative D call TRBD1 (6 bases). Trimming removed 2 bases at V and 11 bases at J, with 12 bases between. CDR1 is MNHNY and CDR2 is SVGAGI in the germline V gene (reference sequence). The CDR3 is made up of 12 amino acids. The CDR3 bases are TGTGCCAGCAGTTACGAGGGGCAGGGGGCTTTCTTT. Translating it yields CASSYEGQGAFF.

This sequence joins TRBV14 and TRBJ2-1, with TRBD1 as a possible D gene (6 bases). In germline, CDR1 is SGHDN, CDR2 FVKESK. The CDR3 totals 13 residues. V lost 3 bases and J 10 bases, leaving 13 bases between the germline ends. The CDR3 DNA sequence: TGTGCCAGCAGCCAGGTTCATGGACAGGAGCAGTTCTTC. Amino acid sequence: CASSQVHGQEQFF.

The chain recombines TRBV9 with TRBJ2-1; 7 bases fit TRBD2. CDR1 and CDR2 (germline): SGDLS, YYNGEE. The CDR3 spans 14 residues. V was pared by 3 bases and J by 7 bases, with 7 bases of the junction left unmatched. This chain's CDR3 is CASSATSFPNEQFF. CDR3 DNA sequence: TGTGCCAGCAGCGCGACTAGCTTCCCTAATGAGCAGTTCTTC. Complete variable domain (other parts from reference TRBV9 and TRBJ2-1): DSGVTQTPKHLITATGQRVTLRCSPRSGDLSVYWYQQSLDQGLQFLIQYYNGEERAKGNILERFSAQQFPDLHSELNLSSLELGDSALYFCASSATSFPNEQFFGPGTRLTVL.

The V call is TRBV27, the J call TRBJ2-7, with 8 nucleotides matching TRBD1. V was pared by 5 bases and J by 3 bases, with 6 bases of the junction left unmatched. CDR1 and CDR2 (germline): MNHEY, SMNVEV (reference sequence). This CDR3 has 14 residues. The CDR3 DNA reads as TGTGCCAGCAGTACGGGACAGGCCGTCTACGAGCAGTACTTC. Amino acid sequence: CASSTGQAVYEQYF.

The chain employs TRBV19 and TRBJ1-2, with D perhaps matching TRBD1 (5 bases). Germline V gene lookup returns CDR1 LNHDA and CDR2 SQIVND (reference sequence). The ends were cut back, 5 bases at V and 3 bases at J, with 19 bases in the middle. The CDR3 is 16 residues long. The CDR3 is CASSVVSGRRDYGYTF. DNA of the CDR3: TGTGCCAGTAGTGTCGTCTCAGGGCGACGGGACTATGGCTACACCTTC.

This clone appeared a single time. This chain joins TRBV27 and TRBJ1-5; 8 bases map to TRBD1. Trimming cost V 2 bases and J 5 bases; bases outside gene matches: 11. This CDR3 is built from 17 residues. Germline CDR1 MNHEY, CDR2 SMNVEV (reference sequence). CDR3 sequence: CASSLRQGTGVDQPQHF. DNA for the CDR3: TGTGCCAGCAGTTTAAGACAGGGGACGGGCGTCGATCAGCCCCAGCATTTT.

The V and J genes are TRBV30 and TRBJ2-7; 9 bases agree with TRBD1. Germline loops: CDR1 GTSNPN, CDR2 SVGIG (reference sequence). V shed 2 bases, J shed 0 bases, and the junction held 8 bases outside the gene matches. The CDR3 runs to 16 residues. CDR3 residues: CAWSTPYRGPSYEQYF. The CDR3 DNA follows: TGTGCCTGGAGTACCCCATACAGGGGGCCCTCCTACGAGCAGTACTTC.

The chain carries TRBV5-1 and TRBJ2-3; a possible D gene is TRBD2 (7 bases). CDR1 and CDR2 from the germline V gene are SGHRS and YFSETQ. The length of the CDR3 is 14 residues. V dropped 0 bases and J dropped 5 bases, with 10 bases sitting between them. The CDR3 DNA reads TGCGCCAGCAGCTTGGCCGGGGGGCTAGATACGCAGTATTTT. Its protein is CASSLAGGLDTQYF.

The V call is TRBV11-3, the J call TRBJ1-3; no clear D gene. V was clipped by 10 bases and J by 2 bases, with 15 bases between them. The CDR3 is made up of 14 amino acids. The V gene's germline CDR1 is SGHNT and CDR2 YENEEA. The DNA of the CDR3 is TGTGCCACCAAACAAACAGAAGCTGGAAACACCATATATTTT. Its protein is CATKQTEAGNTIYF.

This chain uses TRBV5-1 with TRBJ2-3; 14 positions match TRBD2. V lost 5 bases, J lost 2 bases, and 10 bases stayed unmatched. The length of the CDR3 is 18 residues. Per germline, CDR1 SGHRS and CDR2 YFSETQ. The CDR3 reads CASSISGTSGSTTDTQYF. CDR3 sequence (DNA): TGCGCCAGCAGTATATCCGGGACTAGCGGGAGTACCACAGATACGCAGTATTTT.

This chain joins TRBV19 and TRBJ2-7; TRBD1 agrees at 7 bases. V shed 10 bases and J 2 bases; nucleotides not matched to a gene: 11. This CDR3 comprises 14 residues. CDR1 and CDR2 (germline): LNHDA, SQIVND (reference sequence). This CDR3 is CATKQQGTTYEQYF. CDR3 nucleotide sequence: TGTGCCACCAAACAACAGGGGACGACCTACGAGCAGTACTTC.

The V gene is TRBV5-6, the J gene TRBJ1-1; D may be TRBD1 (5 bases). Trimming took 3 bases from V and 1 from J, leaving 7 bases between them. The germline gives CDR1 SGHDT, CDR2 YYEEEE. The CDR3 length is 13 residues. The CDR3 sequence is CASSWGWNTEAFF. The CDR3 DNA follows: TGTGCCAGCAGCTGGGGCTGGAACACTGAAGCTTTCTTT. Complete variable domain (other parts from reference TRBV5-6 and TRBJ1-1): DAGVTQSPTHLIKTRGQQVTLRCSPKSGHDTVSWYQQALGQGPQFIFQYYEEEERQRGNFPDRFSGHQFPNYSSELNVNALLLGDSALYLCASSWGWNTEAFFGQGTRLTVV.

The chain couples TRBV7-2 to TRBJ2-7, with 8 bases aligning to TRBD2. The V gene's germline CDR1 is SGHTA and CDR2 FQGNSA. CDR3 size: 16 residues. The trim removed 7 bases at V and 7 bases at J, leaving 18 bases unmatched. The CDR3 sequence: CASNSPLPQAGEEQYF. CDR3 coding DNA: TGTGCCAGCAACTCCCCCTTGCCCCAAGCGGGAGAAGAGCAGTACTTC.

V usage is TRBV18 and J usage is TRBJ1-1; weak D call: TRBD1 (6 bases). Looked up from germline, CDR1 is KGHSH and CDR2 is LQKENI. The CDR3 extends over 15 amino acids. Deletions cut 3 bases from V and 2 bases from J, with 13 bases between. CDR3: CASSPYTGKNTEAFF. In nucleotides, the CDR3 is TGTGCCAGCTCACCTTATACAGGGAAAAACACTGAAGCTTTCTTT.

The chain employs TRBV7-3 and TRBJ2-3; TRBD1 matches 9 bases. The CDR3 extends over 17 amino acids. With 3 bases clipped from V and 0 bases from J, the junction kept 7 bases outside the gene matches. Germline V gives CDR1 SGHTA, CDR2 FQGTGA. CDR3 protein: CASSFRTGTGSTDTQYF. The CDR3 coding sequence is TGTGCCAGCAGCTTTCGAACCGGGACAGGGAGCACAGATACGCAGTATTTT. The variable domain in full, completed from reference TRBV7-3 and TRBJ2-3, reads GAGVSQTPSNKVTEKGKYVELRCDPISGHTALYWYRQSLGQGPEFLIYFQGTGAADDSGLPNDRFFAVRPEGSVSTLKIQRTERGDSAVYLCASSFRTGTGSTDTQYFGPGTRLTVL.

This clone was seen a single time. The chain is built from TRBV11-2 and TRBJ2-7; TRBD2 is a possible D gene (5 bases). Germline lookup yields CDR1 SGHAT and CDR2 FQNNGV. V lost 2 bases to trimming and J lost 6 bases, with 14 bases between them. The CDR3 runs to 14 residues. In nucleotides, the CDR3 is TGTGCCAGCAGCTTACTAAAGGGAGCTCGCGAGCAGTACTTC. This gives the protein CASSLLKGAREQYF.

This clone was counted only a few times. This sequence joins TRBV30 and TRBJ2-3; TRBD2 agrees at 7 bases. The CDR3 covers 14 residues. The trim removed 2 bases at V and 1 base at J, leaving 3 bases unmatched. Germline V gene sequence: CDR1 GTSNPN, CDR2 SVGIG (reference sequence). The CDR3 sequence is CAWSRTSGTDTQYF. The CDR3 DNA is TGTGCCTGGAGTAGAACTAGCGGCACAGATACGCAGTATTTT.

Turning to this clone: The germline gene is not matched at one end of the junction; a read error may be the cause. V and J are TRBV6-6 and TRBJ2-7; TRBD1 is a possible D gene (5 bases). The CDR3 contains 14 residues. CDR1 and CDR2 (germline): MNHNY, SVGAGI (reference sequence). DNA for the CDR3: TGTGCCAGCAGTCCCACAGGTTATCTGTACGGGCAGTACTTC. Translating it yields CASSPTGYLYGQYF.

This rearrangement joins TRBV4-2 to TRBJ2-3, with 7 bases aligning to TRBD1. Germline CDR1 LGHNA, CDR2 YNFKEQ. The ends lost 1 base at V and 2 bases at J; junction bases unmatched: 6. This CDR3 is 16 amino acids long. CDR3 DNA: TGTGCCAGCAGCCAAGTTGAGGGGGCTAACACAGATACGCAGTATTTT. This sequence encodes CASSQVEGANTDTQYF.

About this clone itself: The junction and the germline gene differ at one end; a read error may be behind it. The rearrangement joins TRBV10-3 to TRBJ2-7, with TRBD2 matching 7 bases. Germline V gives CDR1 ENHRY, CDR2 SYGVKD. There are 13 residues in the CDR3. CDR3: CATSGGGAYEQYF. DNA of the CDR3: TGTGCCACCAGTGGGGGAGGGGCCTACGAGCAGTACTTC.